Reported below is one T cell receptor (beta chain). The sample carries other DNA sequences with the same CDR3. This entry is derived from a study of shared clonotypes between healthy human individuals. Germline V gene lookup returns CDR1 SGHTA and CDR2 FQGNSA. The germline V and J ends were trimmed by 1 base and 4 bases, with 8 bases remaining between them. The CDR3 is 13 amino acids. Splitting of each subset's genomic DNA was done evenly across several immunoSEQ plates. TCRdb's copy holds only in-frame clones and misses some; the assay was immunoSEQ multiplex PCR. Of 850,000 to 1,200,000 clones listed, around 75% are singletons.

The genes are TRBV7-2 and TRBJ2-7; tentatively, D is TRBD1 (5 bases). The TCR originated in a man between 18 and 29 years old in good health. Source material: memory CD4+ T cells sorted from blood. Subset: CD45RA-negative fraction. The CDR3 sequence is CASSLGSGYEQYF. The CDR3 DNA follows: TGTGCCAGCAGCTTAGGATCAGGGTACGAGCAGTACTTC.